This T cell receptor (beta chain) is from a study of Ad26.COV2.S vaccination and SARS-CoV-2 variants. At the level of the study: Ad26.COV2.S was injected intramuscularly once or twice, 56 days apart. The study, taken as a whole, reports: Substantial post-vaccination breadth of spike-specific CD8+ and CD4+ T cell responses was reported.

The CDR3 length is 15 residues. Germline CDR1 and CDR2: GTSNPN and SVGIG (reference sequence). Trimming at V came to 3 bases and at J to 4 bases, leaving 8 bases not matched to a gene. As for treatment: over 15 received Ad26.COV2.S at low or high dose, single or two shots; roughly five received placebo; per-sample allocation not given. Samples came from day 63 after the first vaccine or placebo injection. Boston provided a donor who was an adult aged 18-55 years. The table came from immunoSEQ multiplex PCR; TCRdb's copy has only in-frame clones and leaves some out. The sample includes approximately 300,000 clones, 70% to 90% of them seen just once. Points on this clone: Its antigen is unidentified.

This specimen consisted of peripheral blood, obtained in a trial of Ad26.COV2.S vaccine versus placebo. V usage is TRBV30 and J usage is TRBJ2-2; the match to TRBD1 covers 7 bases. The TCR sequence derives from a person aged 18 to 65 who received the Ad26.COV2.S COVID-19 vaccine or a placebo. The CDR3 is CAWSRDRVSTGELFF. The CDR3, as DNA: TGTGCCTGGAGCCGTGACAGGGTGAGCACCGGGGAGCTGTTTTTT.